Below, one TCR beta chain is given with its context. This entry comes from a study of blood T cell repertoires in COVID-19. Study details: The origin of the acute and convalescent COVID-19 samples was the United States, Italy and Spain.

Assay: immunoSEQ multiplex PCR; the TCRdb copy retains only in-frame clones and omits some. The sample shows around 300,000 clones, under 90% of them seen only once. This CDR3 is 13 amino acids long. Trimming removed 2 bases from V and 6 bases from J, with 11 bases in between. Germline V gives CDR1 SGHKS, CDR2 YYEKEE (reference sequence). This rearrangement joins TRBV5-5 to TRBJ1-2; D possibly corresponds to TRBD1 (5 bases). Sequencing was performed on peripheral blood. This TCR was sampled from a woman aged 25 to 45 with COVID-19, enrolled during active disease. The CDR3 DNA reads TGTGCCAGCAGCTTCCCGCAGGGTCATGGCTACACCTTC. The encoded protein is CASSFPQGHGYTF.